What follows are 20 T cell receptor beta chains derived from one specimen sequenced in a study of response to subunit inactivated influenza vaccine (dated by TCRdb to the late 2010s). Library preparation used RT-PCR. TCRdb names Illumina HiSeq 2500 as the instrument used. In-frame beta chains were kept once TCRdb had trimmed the public reads at Q25 with fastp and called clones with MiXCR. Rows merge per CDR3 protein into single entries with the most common DNA and genes. The sample table lists some 180,000 distinct CDR3 sequences, about 9.3% of them with a count of one. Jointly, the top ten make up roughly a tenth of the sample. Specimen: non-naive T cells sorted from PBMCs, collected on the day of vaccination. The cell subset or site label on this specimen signifies: memory T cell fraction. These receptors were taken from a man in his fifties who received an inactivated influenza vaccine. Donor details come from another sample of the same person, matched by shared clones.

The chain links TRBV27 to TRBJ2-7; 9 nucleotides line up with TRBD2. The germline gives CDR1 MNHEY, CDR2 SMNVEV (reference sequence). With 3 bases clipped from V and 2 bases from J, the junction kept 2 bases outside the gene matches. This CDR3 has 14 residues. Here the CDR3 DNA reads TGTGCCAGCAGTTTCGGCGGGAGGGCCTACGAGCAGTACTTC. Translated: CASSFGGRAYEQYF.

This clonotype was counted ten times or more. The chain couples TRBV5-1 to TRBJ2-3; D is uncertain. The V gene's germline CDR1 is SGHRS and CDR2 YFSETQ. V lost 2 bases and J 2 bases, leaving 12 bases between the germline ends. This CDR3 contains 15 residues. Here the CDR3 DNA reads TGCGCCAGCAGCTTACCCCCCCCGCCCACAGATACGCAGTATTTT. Translating it yields CASSLPPPPTDTQYF.

In this sample, this clonotype turned up a few times. The chain has TRBV30 and TRBJ2-6; D not resolved. This CDR3 contains 14 residues. Looked up from germline, CDR1 is GTSNPN and CDR2 is SVGIG (reference sequence). V was trimmed by 1 base and J by 4 bases, leaving 8 bases between them. The CDR3 DNA reads TGTGCCTGGAGTGCCCGCAGCGGGGCCAACGTCCTGACTTTC. Its translation is CAWSARSGANVLTF.

This clonotype has a handful of counts. V usage is TRBV6-2 or TRBV6-3 and J usage is TRBJ2-3, with unresolved D. This CDR3 has 14 amino acids. V lost 6 bases and J lost 1, with 11 bases in between. CDR1 and CDR2 from the germline V gene are MNHEY and SVGEGT. Here the CDR3 reads CASSPGHGTDTQYF. In DNA, the CDR3 is TGTGCCAGCAGCCCGGGCCACGGCACAGATACGCAGTATTTT.

This clonotype has ten or more counts. In nucleotides, the CDR3 is TGCGCCAGCAGCACCGGACAGAGTTACAATGAGCAGTTCTTC. Translation: CASSTGQSYNEQFF. The V gene is TRBV5-1, the J gene TRBJ2-1; D perhaps matches TRBD1 (6 bases). V lost 4 bases to trimming and J lost 4 bases, with 12 bases between them. From germline, CDR1 is SGHRS and CDR2 YFSETQ. This CDR3 is 14 amino acids long.

This clonotype has only a few counts. The chain recombines TRBV12-3 or TRBV12-4 with TRBJ2-7; unclear D gene. The germline V and J ends were trimmed by 4 bases and 3 bases, with 7 bases remaining between them. The CDR3 loop spans 12 amino acids. As DNA, the CDR3 is TGTGCCAGCAGTTCTACGCGCTACGAGCAGTACTTC. This sequence encodes CASSSTRYEQYF.

This clonotype was seen more than once but under ten times. This rearrangement joins TRBV7-9 to TRBJ2-4; D gene uncertain. Trimming stripped 1 base from V and 8 bases from J, with 12 bases between. Germline V gives CDR1 SEHNR, CDR2 FQNEAQ (reference sequence). The CDR3 spans 14 residues. The CDR3 bases are TGTGCCAGCAGCTTAGGCGACCCTGGGGACATTCAGTACTTC. It encodes CASSLGDPGDIQYF.

There are a few counts of this clonotype. This chain uses TRBV6-1 with TRBJ2-7; either TRBD1 or TRBD2 may supply D (5 bases each). The CDR3 has 14 residues. Trimming removed 1 base from V and 3 bases from J, with 10 bases in between. Germline V gene data show CDR1 as MNHNS and CDR2 as SASEGT. The CDR3 reads CASSEGMGDYEQYF. In DNA, the CDR3 is TGTGCCAGCAGTGAAGGTATGGGGGACTACGAGCAGTACTTC.

V usage is TRBV20-1 and J usage is TRBJ2-1; TRBD2 aligns across 8 bases. Losses at the gene ends were 3 bases for V and 4 bases for J; bases not matched to a gene: 5. The length of the CDR3 is 14 residues. The germline V gene has CDR1 DFQATT and CDR2 SNEGSKA (reference sequence). The CDR3 spells CSASRGGIYNEQFF. The CDR3 DNA reads TGCAGTGCTAGTCGCGGGGGGATATACAATGAGCAGTTCTTC.

Many counts were recorded for this clonotype. V and J are TRBV28 and TRBJ1-5; D remains unclear. The CDR3 has 13 amino acids. The ends were cut back, 5 bases at V and 1 base at J, with 6 bases in the middle. The germline gives CDR1 MDHEN, CDR2 SYDVKM. The DNA of the CDR3 is TGTGCCAGCAGTGCCGACAGCAATCAGCCCCAGCATTTT. It translates to CASSADSNQPQHF.

V gene TRBV9 combines with J gene TRBJ2-5; 8 bases are a match to TRBD1. The CDR3 runs to 14 residues. Per the germline V gene, CDR1 is SGDLS and CDR2 is YYNGEE. V lost 4 bases to trimming and J lost 7 bases; unmatched junction nucleotides: 9. The DNA for the CDR3 is TGTGCCAGCAGCACTGGGACAGGTCAGAGGACCCAGTACTTC. Its translation is CASSTGTGQRTQYF.

This clonotype was seen a few times. The CDR3 here is CASSLETGANVLTF. In DNA, the CDR3 is TGCGCCAGCAGCTTGGAGACTGGGGCCAACGTCCTGACTTTC. This rearrangement joins TRBV5-1 to TRBJ2-6, with D unclear. Trimming removed 0 bases from V and 2 bases from J, with 3 bases in between. The germline gives CDR1 SGHRS, CDR2 YFSETQ. CDR3 length equals 14 residues.

This clonotype was observed a few times. The chain is built from TRBV20-1 and TRBJ2-1, with D perhaps TRBD1 or TRBD2 (5 bases each). Trimming took 0 bases from V and 8 from J, leaving 14 bases between them. The length of the CDR3 is 14 residues. The germline V gene encodes CDR1 DFQATT and CDR2 SNEGSKA (reference sequence). For the CDR3, the DNA is TGCAGTGCTAGAGATGAGAGGGGTTGGGATGAGCAGTTCTTC. Amino acids: CSARDERGWDEQFF.

This rearrangement joins TRBV7-2 to TRBJ2-1; TRBD2 matches at 8 bases. The CDR3 spans 15 residues. Trimming removed 1 base from V and 13 bases from J; junction bases left unmatched: 12. Germline values: CDR1 SGHTA, CDR2 FQGNSA. The CDR3 nucleotides read TGTGCCAGCAGCTTAGGAAAGCGGGGGAACCGGGGACAGTTCTTC. It yields the protein CASSLGKRGNRGQFF.

This clonotype was observed at least ten times. The rearrangement uses TRBV12-3 or TRBV12-4 and TRBJ2-6; a possible D gene is TRBD1 (6 bases). The V end lost 3 bases, the J end lost 13 bases, and 13 bases lay between the germline ends. The CDR3 loop spans 13 amino acids. CDR3 sequence reads: CASSLGRGRVLTF. CDR3 in DNA: TGTGCCAGCAGTTTGGGCAGGGGAAGGGTCCTGACTTTC.

The rearrangement joins TRBV7-8 to TRBJ2-1, with D possibly being TRBD1 or TRBD2 (5 bases each). Germline lookup yields CDR1 SGHVS and CDR2 FQNEAQ. This CDR3 contains 15 residues. Trimming took 1 base from V and 9 from J, leaving 16 bases between them. The CDR3 sequence: CASSLGGSKLSEQFF. As DNA, the CDR3 is TGTGCCAGCAGCTTAGGGGGGTCAAAACTTAGTGAGCAGTTCTTC.

This clonotype has more than one count but fewer than ten. The chain is built from TRBV5-1 and TRBJ1-4, with 8 bases identical to TRBD1. Germline CDR1 SGHRS, CDR2 YFSETQ. The CDR3 consists of 15 residues. The V segment lost 4 bases and the J segment 5 bases; nucleotides outside the gene matches: 7. The CDR3 DNA reads as TGCGCCAGCAGCCTCCAGGGGGCCCAAAATGAAAAACTGTTTTTT. Protein: CASSLQGAQNEKLFF.

This clonotype appeared a few times. This sequence joins TRBV2 and TRBJ2-5, with D hard to call. V lost 3 bases and J lost 1, with 12 bases in between. CDR3 length equals 15 residues. The germline gives CDR1 SNHLY, CDR2 FYNNEI. In DNA, the CDR3 is TGTGCCAGCAGTGACCCGACCGGCCCCCAAGAGACCCAGTACTTC. Translation: CASSDPTGPQETQYF. The full variable domain, rest sourced from reference TRBV2 and TRBJ2-5, is EPEVTQTPSHQVTQMGQEVILRCVPISNHLYFYWYRQILGQKVEFLVSFYNNEISEKSEIFDDQFSVERPDGSNFTLKIRSTKLEDSAMYFCASSDPTGPQETQYFGPGTRLLVL.

The genes are TRBV11-2 and TRBJ2-1; possibly TRBD2 for D (6 bases). The CDR3 runs to 14 residues. Germline-derived CDR1 and CDR2 are SGHAT and FQNNGV. V was pared by 3 bases and J by 7 bases, with 13 bases between. CDR3 protein: CASSFLRGINEQFF. The CDR3 bases are TGTGCCAGCAGCTTCCTACGGGGGATAAATGAGCAGTTCTTC.

The rearrangement uses TRBV11-2 and TRBJ1-2; possible D gene TRBD1, 5 bases. Germline V gives CDR1 SGHAT, CDR2 FQNNGV. The V end lost 1 base, the J end lost 5 bases, and 8 bases lay between the germline ends. CDR3 size: 13 residues. CDR3 DNA sequence: TGTGCCAGCAGCTTAGGCGGGGCTTATGGCTACACCTTC. Its translation is CASSLGGAYGYTF.